This passage covers 20 T cell receptor beta chains from one sample sequenced in a study of CD8+ T cells in alopecia areata. It was cDNA, reverse transcribed from extracted RNA, that served as the sequencing template. Using immunoSEQ multiplex PCR, the repertoire was profiled, and TCRdb retains in-frame clones only, with some absent. The data show 120,000 or so clones, with 58% seen just once and around 30% held by the top ten. The treatment here: oral pan-JAK inhibitor, 5-10 mg twice daily. The material was CD8+ T cells sorted from blood, obtained at week 4, from a patient treated with tofacitinib. The receptors originated from a human donor with alopecia areata.

This chain joins TRBV6-5 and TRBJ2-3; 12 positions match TRBD1. The CDR3 spans 15 residues. The trim removed 5 bases at V and 6 bases at J, leaving 6 bases unmatched. Germline lookup yields CDR1 MNHEY and CDR2 SVGAGI. The CDR3 protein is CASSAGTGGLDTQYF. As DNA, the CDR3 is TGTGCCAGCAGTGCGGGGACAGGGGGCTTGGATACGCAGTATTTT.

The chain is built from TRBV11-2 and TRBJ2-5; 9 nucleotides agree with TRBD1. The CDR3 covers 11 residues. Germline CDR1 SGHAT, CDR2 FQNNGV. V shed 4 bases and J 11 bases; nucleotides not matched to a gene: 2. CDR3 sequence reads: CASSSGTGQYF. CDR3 nucleotide sequence: TGTGCCAGCAGCTCCGGGACAGGGCAGTACTTC.

The rearrangement joins TRBV6-6 to TRBJ2-3, with a possible D match to TRBD2 (6 bases). This CDR3 is 14 amino acids long. Germline CDR1 reads MNHNY; CDR2 reads SVGAGI (reference sequence). V lost 6 bases and J 4 bases, leaving 14 bases between the germline ends. CDR3 protein: CASRFPGEPDTQYF. The DNA for the CDR3 is TGTGCCAGCAGATTCCCGGGGGAACCAGATACGCAGTATTTT.

The chain employs TRBV27 and TRBJ2-7; D is undetermined. CDR1 and CDR2 (germline): MNHEY, SMNVEV (reference sequence). The CDR3 contains 13 residues. V was shortened by 7 bases and J by 5 bases, with 15 bases between the two germline ends. CDR3 nucleotide sequence: TGTGCCAGCAAAGGGCTACCCTTCCACGAGCAGTACTTC. Protein: CASKGLPFHEQYF.

CDR3 residues: CASSHLAGPHPDTQYF. CDR3 sequence (DNA): TGTGCCAGCAGCCACCTAGCGGGGCCTCATCCAGATACGCAGTATTTT. The rearrangement joins TRBV7-9 to TRBJ2-3; TRBD2 matches at 9 bases. Trimming took 5 bases from V and 4 from J; bases not matched to a gene: 10. Germline V gene lookup returns CDR1 SEHNR and CDR2 FQNEAQ (reference sequence). The CDR3 spans 16 residues.

This chain connects TRBV30 to TRBJ2-3; TRBD2 agrees at 11 bases. Unmatched junction bases numbered 1, after V lost 2 bases and J lost 3 bases. Per germline, CDR1 GTSNPN and CDR2 SVGIG (reference sequence). The CDR3 is made up of 14 amino acids. The CDR3 sequence is CAWSTSGGTDTQYF. In nucleotides, the CDR3 is TGTGCCTGGAGTACTAGCGGGGGAACAGATACGCAGTATTTT. The full variable domain, completed using reference TRBV30 and TRBJ2-3, is SQTIHQWPATLVQPVGSPLSLECTVEGTSNPNLYWYRQAAGRGLQLLFYSVGIGQISSEVPQNLSASRPQDRQFILSSKKLLLSDSGFYLCAWSTSGGTDTQYFGPGTRLTVL.

This sequence joins TRBV29-1 and TRBJ2-7, with D perhaps matching TRBD1 (6 bases). From germline, CDR1 is SQVTM and CDR2 ANQGSEA. The CDR3 runs 13 residues. The germline V and J ends were trimmed by 5 bases and 2 bases, with 13 bases remaining between them. DNA for the CDR3: TGCAGCGTTACAGGGATCTCAACCTACGAGCAGTACTTC. Protein sequence: CSVTGISTYEQYF.

J is TRBJ1-2 and V is TRBV5-5; D is unresolved. The CDR3 consists of 12 residues. Germline CDR1 SGHKS, CDR2 YYEKEE (reference sequence). Trimming cost V 0 bases and J 11 bases, with 11 bases left between them. The CDR3 DNA sequence: TGTGCCAGCAGCTTGGCCGGAAAGTGGTACACCTTC. Translated, it gives CASSLAGKWYTF.

This clone was detected a few times. This chain connects TRBV29-1 to TRBJ2-7; tentatively, D is TRBD1 (6 bases). Germline CDR1 is SQVTM and CDR2 is ANQGSEA. This CDR3 is 14 amino acids long. V was cut by 0 bases and J by 3 bases, with 12 bases left in between. The CDR3 nucleotides read TGCAGCGTTGAAGAAGGCAGGGGTTTCTACGAGCAGTACTTC. Amino acid sequence: CSVEEGRGFYEQYF.

A few counts support this clone. The rearrangement joins TRBV7-8 to TRBJ2-1; 8 bases align to TRBD1. The CDR3 is 17 amino acids. V gave up 2 bases and J gave up 2 bases; unmatched junction bases: 8. Per the germline V gene, CDR1 is SGHVS and CDR2 is FQNEAQ. The CDR3, as DNA: TGTGCCAGCAGCTTACCCCGGACAGGGTCCCCCTACAATGAGCAGTTCTTC. Amino acids: CASSLPRTGSPYNEQFF.

This clone was seen a handful of times. The J gene is TRBJ2-3, the V gene TRBV27; weak D call: TRBD1 (5 bases). In germline, CDR1 is MNHEY, CDR2 SMNVEV (reference sequence). The V gene lost 2 bases and the J gene lost 3 bases, with 6 bases spanning the gap. The CDR3 spans 13 residues. The CDR3 region is CASSLKGTDTQYF. The CDR3 DNA reads as TGTGCCAGCAGTTTAAAGGGGACAGATACGCAGTATTTT.

This clone was observed a single time. This chain links TRBV4-3 with TRBJ1-2; D unresolved. CDR1 LGHNA and CDR2 YSLEER come from the germline V gene. Trimming stripped 1 base from V and 4 bases from J, with 13 bases between. This CDR3 spans 15 amino acids. CDR3 loop: CASSQGRSTSYGYTF. Here the CDR3 DNA reads TGCGCCAGCAGCCAAGGAAGAAGTACTTCCTATGGCTACACCTTC.

This chain uses TRBV29-1 with TRBJ1-2; D not certain. CDR3 length: 13 amino acids. Germline CDR1 SQVTM, CDR2 ANQGSEA. Trimming left V 0 bases short and J 4 bases short, with 9 bases between. CDR3 nucleotide sequence: TGCAGCGTTGAAGATGGGGAAATCTATGGCTACACCTTC. The encoded protein is CSVEDGEIYGYTF.

The chain combines TRBV7-9 with TRBJ1-2, with D uncertain. V lost 4 bases, J lost 9 bases, and 15 bases lay in between. The CDR3 runs to 13 residues. Germline CDR1 SEHNR, CDR2 FQNEAQ (reference sequence). CDR3 region: CASSSGAGSSYTF. The CDR3 bases are TGTGCCAGCAGCTCCGGCGCGGGGAGCAGCTACACCTTC.

J is TRBJ2-2 and V is TRBV29-1; D remains unclear. The CDR3 length is 13 residues. V was cut by 2 bases and J by 3 bases, with 7 bases left in between. Germline-derived CDR1 and CDR2 are SQVTM and ANQGSEA. CDR3 DNA sequence: TGCAGCGTTGAACCACTTTACACCGGGGAGCTGTTTTTT. Protein sequence: CSVEPLYTGELFF.

This clone was seen more than once but under ten times. The chain links TRBV6-5 to TRBJ2-7, with D maybe TRBD1 (5 bases). Germline V gene data show CDR1 as MNHEY and CDR2 as SVGAGI. The CDR3 consists of 16 residues. V dropped 0 bases and J dropped 3 bases, with 15 bases sitting between them. For the CDR3, the DNA is TGTGCCAGCAGTTACTCAGCAGGGCAAAGGTTCTACGAGCAGTACTTC. Its translation: CASSYSAGQRFYEQYF.

The chain carries TRBV10-3 and TRBJ2-5, with D perhaps being TRBD1 or TRBD2 (5 bases each). Deletions cut 4 bases from V and 0 bases from J, with 15 bases between. Germline V gives CDR1 ENHRY, CDR2 SYGVKD. The CDR3 has 16 amino acids. The chain's CDR3 is CAISGAGGTNQETQYF. The CDR3 DNA reads as TGTGCCATCAGTGGGGCAGGTGGGACCAACCAAGAGACCCAGTACTTC.

This clone was detected a few times. The CDR3 DNA follows: TGTGCCTGGAGTGTAGACGGACAGAGTAACGAGCAGTACTTC. It codes for CAWSVDGQSNEQYF. V is TRBV30 and J is TRBJ2-7, with a weak D call TRBD1 (6 bases). Germline-derived CDR1 and CDR2 are GTSNPN and SVGIG (reference sequence). This CDR3 contains 14 residues. Trimming removed 0 bases from V and 5 bases from J, with 14 bases in between.

Many counts were recorded for this clone. This chain connects TRBV7-9 to TRBJ1-2, with D possibly TRBD1 on 6 matching bases. Trimming shortened V by 3 bases and J by 4 bases, and 12 bases separated the two germline ends. CDR1 SEHNR and CDR2 FQNEAQ come from the germline V gene (reference sequence). The CDR3 covers 14 residues. Here the CDR3 reads CASSFPGVVYGYTF. The CDR3 coding sequence is TGTGCCAGCAGCTTCCCAGGGGTTGTCTATGGCTACACCTTC.

The V and J genes are TRBV29-1 and TRBJ2-7; D possibly uses TRBD1 or TRBD2 (5 bases each). V lost 3 bases and J 3 bases, leaving 15 bases between the germline ends. CDR1 is SQVTM and CDR2 is ANQGSEA in the germline V gene. The CDR3 is made up of 14 amino acids. CDR3 region: CSVEGVTGYYEQYF. The CDR3 DNA reads as TGCAGCGTTGAGGGGGTTACTGGTTACTACGAGCAGTACTTC.